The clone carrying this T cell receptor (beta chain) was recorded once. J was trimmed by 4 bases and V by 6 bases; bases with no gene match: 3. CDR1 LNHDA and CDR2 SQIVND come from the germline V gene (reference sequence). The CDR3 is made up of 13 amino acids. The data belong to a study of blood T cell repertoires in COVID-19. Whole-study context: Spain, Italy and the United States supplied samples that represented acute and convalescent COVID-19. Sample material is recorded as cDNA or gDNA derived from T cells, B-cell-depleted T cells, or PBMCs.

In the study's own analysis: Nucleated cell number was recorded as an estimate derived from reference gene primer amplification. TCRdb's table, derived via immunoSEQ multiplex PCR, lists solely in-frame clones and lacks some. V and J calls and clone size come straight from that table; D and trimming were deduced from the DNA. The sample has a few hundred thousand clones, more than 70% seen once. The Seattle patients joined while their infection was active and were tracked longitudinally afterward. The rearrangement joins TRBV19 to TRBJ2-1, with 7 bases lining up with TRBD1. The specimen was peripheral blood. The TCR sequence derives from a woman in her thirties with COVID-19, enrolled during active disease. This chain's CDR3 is CASREQGYNEQFF. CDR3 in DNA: TGTGCCAGTAGAGAACAGGGGTACAATGAGCAGTTCTTC.